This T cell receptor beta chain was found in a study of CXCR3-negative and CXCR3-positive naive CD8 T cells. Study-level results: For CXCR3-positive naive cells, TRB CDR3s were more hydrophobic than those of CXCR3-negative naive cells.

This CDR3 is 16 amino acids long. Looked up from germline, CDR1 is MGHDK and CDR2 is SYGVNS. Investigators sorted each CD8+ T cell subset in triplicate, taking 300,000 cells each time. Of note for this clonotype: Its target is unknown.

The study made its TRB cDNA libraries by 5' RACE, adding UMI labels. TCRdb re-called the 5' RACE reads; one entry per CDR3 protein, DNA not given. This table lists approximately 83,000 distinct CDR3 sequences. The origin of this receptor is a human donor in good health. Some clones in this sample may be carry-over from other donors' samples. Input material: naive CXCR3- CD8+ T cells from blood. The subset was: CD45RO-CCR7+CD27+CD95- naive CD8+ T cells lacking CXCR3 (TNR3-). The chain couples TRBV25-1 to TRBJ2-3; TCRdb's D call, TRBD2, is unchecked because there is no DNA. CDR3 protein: CASSDLAGAPTDTQYF.